This T cell receptor (beta chain) was observed in a study of T-cell memory formation after mild COVID-19. Points from the study as a whole: CD4+ contracting clones lay mainly in CM and EM, CD8+ ones in EMRA.

The ends lost 4 bases at V and 7 bases at J; junction bases unmatched: 13. The CDR3 covers 16 residues. Germline V gene data show CDR1 as SGDLS and CDR2 as YYNGEE. TCRdb used MiXCR to reprocess the 5' RACE reads, holding one entry per CDR3 protein. This table holds about half a million distinct CDR3 sequences, around a sixth found once. As regards this clonotype: Its specificity is not known.

The chain is built from TRBV9 and TRBJ1-4; 7 nucleotides agree with TRBD1. Sequenced input: PBMCs or a T cell subset sorted from them (not recorded which). This TCR derives from an adult woman who had mild COVID-19 (a few samples of this study predate the infection). Cell type and time point are not known. Here the CDR3 DNA reads TGTGCCAGCAGCTCGTATAAGAGGGGGCGCGTTGAAAAACTGTTTTTT. Translating gives CASSSYKRGRVEKLFF. Together with reference TRBV9 and TRBJ1-4, the CDR3 gives the full variable domain: DSGVTQTPKHLITATGQRVTLRCSPRSGDLSVYWYQQSLDQGLQFLIQYYNGEERAKGNILERFSAQQFPDLHSELNLSSLELGDSALYFCASSSYKRGRVEKLFFGSGTQLSVL.